Following are 3 T cell receptor beta chains from one sample sequenced in a study of blood T cell repertoires in COVID-19. Sequencing used immunoSEQ multiplex PCR; TCRdb keeps in-frame clones, though not all of them. The sample shows some 270,000 clones, roughly 83% of them seen only once. The specimen was peripheral blood. All receptors come from a woman aged 80 or older with COVID-19, enrolled during active disease.

This clone was seen more than once but under ten times. This sequence joins TRBV5-1 and TRBJ1-1; 8 nucleotides match TRBD1. With 3 bases clipped from V and 4 bases from J, the junction kept 5 bases outside the gene matches. CDR1 is SGHRS and CDR2 is YFSETQ in the germline V gene. This CDR3 has 14 amino acids. The CDR3, as DNA: TGCGCCAGCAGCTATGACAGGGGCGGCACTGAAGCTTTCTTT. This codes for CASSYDRGGTEAFF.

This rearrangement joins TRBV27 to TRBJ1-2; D gene ambiguous. CDR1 and CDR2 (germline): MNHEY, SMNVEV (reference sequence). This CDR3 has 10 amino acids. V lost 6 bases and J lost 8, with 7 bases in between. CDR3 residues: CASREEGYTF. In nucleotides, the CDR3 is TGTGCCAGCAGGGAGGAGGGCTACACCTTC.

This clone was picked up a small number of times. V is TRBV7-2 and J is TRBJ1-6, with D tentatively TRBD1 (5 bases). Per germline, CDR1 SGHTA and CDR2 FQGNSA. The CDR3 has 16 amino acids. Trimming took off 4 bases at V and 7 bases at J, with 17 bases between the two ends. The CDR3 protein is CASSSVGGSGNSPLHF. CDR3 nucleotide sequence: TGTGCCAGCAGCTCCGTGGGGGGTAGCGGAAATTCACCCCTCCACTTT.